This T cell receptor beta chain emerged from a study of human T cells and chemical hapten exposure. Overall study: Patch tests containing 0.01% DPC, applied to the upper back, were read at 6 days. Findings and limits, study-wide: Alopecia in the donors means their immune response may deviate from healthy people's.

Germline CDR1 DFQATT, CDR2 SNEGSKA (reference sequence). The V end was cut by 3 bases, the J end by 0 bases, with 9 bases between. This CDR3 is 14 amino acids long. Under the authors' procedure: Samples contained a median of 95,638 TCRs, with a range of about 23,224 to 700,000. Each CDR3 protein is one row after TCRdb ran MiXCR on the RACE reads. The V and J calls were determined by TCRdb, not by the authors. In the table there are 95,000 to 150,000 distinct CDR3 sequences, about 14% of which are singletons. This clonotype was counted a few times. Its matching antigen is unknown. Time point here: pre-sensitization, week 0. Treatment in this sample: therapeutic diphenylcyclopropenone sensitization with weekly scalp DPC.

Here the sequenced sample was whole blood, taken in connection with sensitization to the hapten diphenylcyclopropenone (DPC). The chain joins TRBV20-1 to TRBJ1-3, with D unresolved. The TCR was taken from a woman aged 18-30 years with alopecia areata. Some clones in this sample may be carry-over from other donors' samples. CDR3 DNA sequence: TGCAGTGCTAGTAGAGTGGGCTCTGGAAACACCATATATTTT. As protein: CSASRVGSGNTIYF.